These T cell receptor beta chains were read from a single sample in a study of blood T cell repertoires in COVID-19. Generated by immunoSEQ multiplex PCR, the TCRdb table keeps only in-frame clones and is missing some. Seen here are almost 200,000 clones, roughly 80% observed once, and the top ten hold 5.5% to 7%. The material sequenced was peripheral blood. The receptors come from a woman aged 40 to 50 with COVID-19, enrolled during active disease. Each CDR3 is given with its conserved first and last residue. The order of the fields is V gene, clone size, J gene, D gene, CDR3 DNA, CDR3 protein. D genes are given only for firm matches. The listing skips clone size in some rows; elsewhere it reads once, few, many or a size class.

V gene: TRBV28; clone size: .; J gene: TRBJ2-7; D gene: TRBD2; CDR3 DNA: TGTGCCAGCAGTTTATCAGGCGGGGGGGTCTACGAGCAGTACTTC; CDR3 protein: CASSLSGGGVYEQYF
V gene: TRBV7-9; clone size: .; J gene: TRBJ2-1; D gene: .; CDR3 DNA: TGTGCCAGCAGCTTACTTAGCCTCGATGAGCAGTTCTTC; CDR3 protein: CASSLLSLDEQFF
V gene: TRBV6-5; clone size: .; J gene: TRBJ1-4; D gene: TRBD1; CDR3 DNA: TGTGCCAGCATCAGGACAGGGGGAGAAAAACTGTTTTTT; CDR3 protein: CASIRTGGEKLFF
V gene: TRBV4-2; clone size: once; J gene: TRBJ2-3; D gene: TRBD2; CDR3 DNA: TGTGCCAGCAGCCAAGATGGCTCGGGACTAGCGGCTAGCACAGATACGCAGTATTTT; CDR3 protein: CASSQDGSGLAASTDTQYF
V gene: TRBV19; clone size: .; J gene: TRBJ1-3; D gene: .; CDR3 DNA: TGTGCCAGTAGTACCCTGGGACTCCCTGAGGACACCATATATTTT; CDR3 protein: CASSTLGLPEDTIYF
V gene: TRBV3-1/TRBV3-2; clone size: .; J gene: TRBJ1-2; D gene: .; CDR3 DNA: TGTGCCAGCAGCCAAGATCCGGGGAACTATGGCTACACCTTC; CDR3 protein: CASSQDPGNYGYTF
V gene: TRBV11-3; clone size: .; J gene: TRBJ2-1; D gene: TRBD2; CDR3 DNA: TGTGCCAGCAGCTTAGCCGGACTAGCGGGTGATGAGCAGTTCTTC; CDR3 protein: CASSLAGLAGDEQFF
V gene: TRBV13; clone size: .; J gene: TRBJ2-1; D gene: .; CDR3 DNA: TGTGCCAGCAGCTTAGTTCTCTTCGGGGGCAATGAGCAGTTCTTC; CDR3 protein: CASSLVLFGGNEQFF
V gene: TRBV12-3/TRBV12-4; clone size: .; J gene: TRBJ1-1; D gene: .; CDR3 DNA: TGTGCCAGCAGCCCACAGGGGAACACTGAAGCTTTCTTT; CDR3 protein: CASSPQGNTEAFF
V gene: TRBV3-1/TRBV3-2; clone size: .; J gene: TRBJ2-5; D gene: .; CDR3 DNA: TGTGCCAGCAGGATCAGGGGATCGGAGACCCAGTACTTC; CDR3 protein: CASRIRGSETQYF
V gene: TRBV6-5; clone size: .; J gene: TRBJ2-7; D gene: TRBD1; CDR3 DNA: TGTGCCAGCAGGAGCCTACAGGGGGCGGGCTACGAGCAGTACTTC; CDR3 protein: CASRSLQGAGYEQYF
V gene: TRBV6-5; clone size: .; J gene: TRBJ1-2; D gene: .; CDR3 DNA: TGTGCCAGCAGCCTGGACAGTAACTATGGCTACACCTTC; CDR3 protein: CASSLDSNYGYTF
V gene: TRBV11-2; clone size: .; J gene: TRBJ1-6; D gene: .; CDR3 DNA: TGTGCCAGCAGCCGTGACAGTTACTATAATTCACCCCTCCACTTT; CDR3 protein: CASSRDSYYNSPLHF
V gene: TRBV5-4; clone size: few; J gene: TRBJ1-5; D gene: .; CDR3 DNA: TGTGCCAGCAGCTTCCGTCCAGGCAATCAGCCCCAGCATTTT; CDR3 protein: CASSFRPGNQPQHF
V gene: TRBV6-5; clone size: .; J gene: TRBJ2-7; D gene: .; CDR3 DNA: TGTGCCAGCAGCACAATACAGGTTAGCTCCTACGAGCAGTACTTC; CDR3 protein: CASSTIQVSSYEQYF
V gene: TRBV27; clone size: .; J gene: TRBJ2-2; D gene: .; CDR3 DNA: TGTGCCAGCAGGACGCAGGGGAAGGTTGGCGGGGAGCTGTTTTTT; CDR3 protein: CASRTQGKVGGELFF
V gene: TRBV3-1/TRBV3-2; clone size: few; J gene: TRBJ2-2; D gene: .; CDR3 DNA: TGTGCCAGCAGCCAAACGACAGCAACGAACACCGGGGAGCTGTTTTTT; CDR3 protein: CASSQTTATNTGELFF
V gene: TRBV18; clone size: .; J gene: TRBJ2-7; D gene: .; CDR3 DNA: TGTGCCAGCTCACCACCCAGCGTAGGCGCAAGCGAGCAGTACTTC; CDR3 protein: CASSPPSVGASEQYF
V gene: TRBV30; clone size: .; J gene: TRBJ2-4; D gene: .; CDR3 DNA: TGTGCCTGGAGTGTCGGGGACATTCAGTACTTC; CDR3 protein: CAWSVGDIQYF
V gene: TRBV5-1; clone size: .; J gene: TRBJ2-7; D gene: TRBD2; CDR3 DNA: TGCGCCAGCAGCTTGGGTGGTCTAGCGGGGGACGAGCAGTACTTC; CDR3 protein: CASSLGGLAGDEQYF
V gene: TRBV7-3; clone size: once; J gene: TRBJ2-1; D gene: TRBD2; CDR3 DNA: TGTGCCAGCAGCATGACTAGCGGGGGGTACAATGAGCAGTTCTTC; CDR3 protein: CASSMTSGGYNEQFF
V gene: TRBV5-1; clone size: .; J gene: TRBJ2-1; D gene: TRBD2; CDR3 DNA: TGCGCCAGCAGCTTGGGCGGCGGGAGCTCCTACAATGAGCAGTTCTTC; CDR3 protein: CASSLGGGSSYNEQFF
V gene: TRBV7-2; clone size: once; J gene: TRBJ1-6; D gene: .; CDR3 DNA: TGTGCCAGCAGCCCCCAGGGAGGGTCCTATAATTCACCCCTCCACTTT; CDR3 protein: CASSPQGGSYNSPLHF
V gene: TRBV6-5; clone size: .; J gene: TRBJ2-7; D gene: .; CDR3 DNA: TGTGCCAGCCAGGACACAGGGTTCGGGGGGGAGCAGTACTTC; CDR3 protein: CASQDTGFGGEQYF
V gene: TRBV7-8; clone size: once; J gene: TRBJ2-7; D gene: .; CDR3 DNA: TGTGCCAGCAGCCTTGGCAACGGGGGCTACGAGCAGTACTTC; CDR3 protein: CASSLGNGGYEQYF
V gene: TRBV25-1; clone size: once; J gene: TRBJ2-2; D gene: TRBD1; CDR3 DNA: TGTGCCAGCACGGGACAGGGGCGAACCGGGGAGCTGTTTTTT; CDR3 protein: CASTGQGRTGELFF
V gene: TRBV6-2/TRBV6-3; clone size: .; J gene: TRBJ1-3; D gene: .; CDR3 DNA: TGTGCCAGCAGTTACTTCGGGGGATCTGGAAACACCATATATTTT; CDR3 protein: CASSYFGGSGNTIYF
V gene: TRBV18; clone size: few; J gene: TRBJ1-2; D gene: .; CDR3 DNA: TGTGCCAGCTCACAAGGGGTCGCCGACGACTATGGCTACACCTTC; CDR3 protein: CASSQGVADDYGYTF
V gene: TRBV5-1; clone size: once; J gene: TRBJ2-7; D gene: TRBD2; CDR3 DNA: TGCGCCAGCAGCATCCGGGACTATTCCCACGAGCAGTACTTC; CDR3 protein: CASSIRDYSHEQYF
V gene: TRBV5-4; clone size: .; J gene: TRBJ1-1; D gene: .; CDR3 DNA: TGTGCCAGCAGCTTGCGGGGGGTGAACACTGAAGCTTTCTTT; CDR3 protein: CASSLRGVNTEAFF
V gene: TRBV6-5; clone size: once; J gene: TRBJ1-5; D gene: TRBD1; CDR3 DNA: TGTGCCAGCAGTTCCGGGACAGGAGGCAATCAGCCCCAGCATTTT; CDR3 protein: CASSSGTGGNQPQHF
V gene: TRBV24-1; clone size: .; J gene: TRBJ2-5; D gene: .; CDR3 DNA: TGTGCCACCAGTGATGAGTCCCAAGAGACCCAGTACTTC; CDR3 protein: CATSDESQETQYF
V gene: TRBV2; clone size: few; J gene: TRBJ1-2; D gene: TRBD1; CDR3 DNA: TGTGCCAGCAGGGGGACAGGGCTCCTTGGCTACACCTTC; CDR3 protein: CASRGTGLLGYTF
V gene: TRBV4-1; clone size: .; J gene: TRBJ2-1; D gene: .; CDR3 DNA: TGCGCCAGCAGCCAGGGACTCAACGTTGGTGAGCAGTTCTTC; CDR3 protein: CASSQGLNVGEQFF
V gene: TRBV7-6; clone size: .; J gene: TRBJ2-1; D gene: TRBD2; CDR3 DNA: TGTGCCAGCAGCTTAGCGTCGAGCGGGAGCTCCTACAATGAGCAGTTCTTC; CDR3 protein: CASSLASSGSSYNEQFF
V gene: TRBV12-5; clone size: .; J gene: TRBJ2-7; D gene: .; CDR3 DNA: TGTGCTAGTGGTTTGGTCGGAGGAAGCTCCTACGAGCAGTACTTC; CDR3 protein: CASGLVGGSSYEQYF
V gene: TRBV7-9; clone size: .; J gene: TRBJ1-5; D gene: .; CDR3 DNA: TGTGCCAGCCGGGGGGCCTCGGTTAAGCCCCAGCATTTT; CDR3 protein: CASRGASVKPQHF
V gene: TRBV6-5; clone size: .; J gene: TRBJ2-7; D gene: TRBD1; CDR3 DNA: TGTGCCAGCAGTCTCACCGGGACAGGGGACGAGCAGTACTTC; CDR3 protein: CASSLTGTGDEQYF
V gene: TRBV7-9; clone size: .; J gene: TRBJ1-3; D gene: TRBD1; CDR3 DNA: TGTGCCAGCAGCTTAGGACAGGGAACCGGAAACACCATATATTTT; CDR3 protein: CASSLGQGTGNTIYF
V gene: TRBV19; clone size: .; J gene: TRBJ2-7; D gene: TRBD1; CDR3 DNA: TGTGCCAGTAGTGGGGAGGACAGGGGCCTCACCTACGAGCAGTACTTC; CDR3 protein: CASSGEDRGLTYEQYF
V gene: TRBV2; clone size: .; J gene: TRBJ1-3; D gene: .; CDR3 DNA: TGTGCCAGCAGCTCGGGGTTTAACTCTGGAAACACCATATATTTT; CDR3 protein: CASSSGFNSGNTIYF
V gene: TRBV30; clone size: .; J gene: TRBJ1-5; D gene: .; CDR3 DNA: TGTGCCTGGAGCAGGAGACAGAATAGCAATCAGCCCCAGCATTTT; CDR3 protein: CAWSRRQNSNQPQHF
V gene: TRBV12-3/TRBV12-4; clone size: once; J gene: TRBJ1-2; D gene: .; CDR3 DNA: TGTGCCAGCAGTTTAAGGGGAGGTGGCTACACCTTC; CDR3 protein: CASSLRGGGYTF
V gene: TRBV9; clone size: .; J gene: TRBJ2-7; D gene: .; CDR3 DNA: TGTGCCAGCAGCGGAGTCGCCGGCGAGCAGTACTTC; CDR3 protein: CASSGVAGEQYF
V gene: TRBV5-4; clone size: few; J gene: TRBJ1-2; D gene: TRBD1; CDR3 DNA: TGTGCCAGCAGCTTCGGGACAGCCTATGGCTACACCTTC; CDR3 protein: CASSFGTAYGYTF
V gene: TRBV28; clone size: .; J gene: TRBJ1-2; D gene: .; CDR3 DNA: TGTGCCAGCAGTTTTTCCGGGGGCTACACCTTC; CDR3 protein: CASSFSGGYTF
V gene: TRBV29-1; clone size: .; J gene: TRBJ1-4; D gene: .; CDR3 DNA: TGCAGCGTCCAGGGGCGCGATAATGAAAAACTGTTTTTT; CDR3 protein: CSVQGRDNEKLFF
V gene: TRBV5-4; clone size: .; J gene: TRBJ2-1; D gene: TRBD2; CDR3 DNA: TGTGCCTTTTCAATAATGACTAGCGAGGTCGATGAGCAGTTCTTC; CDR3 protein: CAFSIMTSEVDEQFF
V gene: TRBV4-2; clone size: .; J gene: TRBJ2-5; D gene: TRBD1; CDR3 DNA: TGTGTCAGCAGCCACCCGGGACAGGGAAAGGAGACCCAGTACTTC; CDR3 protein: CVSSHPGQGKETQYF
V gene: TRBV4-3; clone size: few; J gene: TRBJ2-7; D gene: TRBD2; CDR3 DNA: TGCGCCAGCAGCCAAGGGACTAGCGGGGGGTGGGAGCAGTACTTC; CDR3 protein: CASSQGTSGGWEQYF
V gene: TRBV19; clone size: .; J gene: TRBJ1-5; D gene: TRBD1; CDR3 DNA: TGTGCCAGTAGAAAAACAGGGGTTAGCAATCAGCCCCAGCATTTT; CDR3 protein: CASRKTGVSNQPQHF
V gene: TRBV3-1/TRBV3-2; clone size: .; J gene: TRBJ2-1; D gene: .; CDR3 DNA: TGTGCCAGCAGCCCCCGTACGCCCGGTTCGGTATCCTACAATGAGCAGTTCTTC; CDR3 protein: CASSPRTPGSVSYNEQFF
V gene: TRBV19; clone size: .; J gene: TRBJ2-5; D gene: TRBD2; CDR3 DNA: TGTGCCAGTAGTATGCCGGGACTAGTAAGTGAGACCCAGTACTTC; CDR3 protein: CASSMPGLVSETQYF
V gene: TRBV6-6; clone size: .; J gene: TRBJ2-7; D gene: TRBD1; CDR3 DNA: TGTGCCTCCGAGGGGACAGGGGGGTACGAGCAGTACTTC; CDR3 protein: CASEGTGGYEQYF
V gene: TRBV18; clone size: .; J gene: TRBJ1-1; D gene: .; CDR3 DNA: TGTGCCAGCTCACCACCAAACAGGGAACGGGACACTGAAGCTTTCTTT; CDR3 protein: CASSPPNRERDTEAFF